The entry below describes one T cell receptor beta chain. As handled by the study authors: Amplification from reference gene primers served as the basis for estimated nucleated cell counts. Using immunoSEQ multiplex PCR, the repertoire was profiled, and TCRdb retains in-frame clones only, with some absent. D and trimming come from the DNA, and the V and J calls and clone size come from that table. Among about 180,000 clones, 83% were seen once, and the ten largest hold about 1.6%. The sample originates from a study of blood T cell repertoires in COVID-19. The V gene lost 6 bases and the J gene lost 1 base, with 10 bases spanning the gap. The germline gives CDR1 MNHEY, CDR2 SMNVEV (reference sequence). This CDR3 is 14 amino acids long.

The V and J genes are TRBV27 and TRBJ2-1; unclear D gene. Material: peripheral blood. The clonotype comes from a human donor in a cohort sampled during active COVID-19. The DNA of the CDR3 is TGTGCCAGCAGGGTAAGCCTTTCCTACAATGAGCAGTTCTTC. As protein: CASRVSLSYNEQFF.